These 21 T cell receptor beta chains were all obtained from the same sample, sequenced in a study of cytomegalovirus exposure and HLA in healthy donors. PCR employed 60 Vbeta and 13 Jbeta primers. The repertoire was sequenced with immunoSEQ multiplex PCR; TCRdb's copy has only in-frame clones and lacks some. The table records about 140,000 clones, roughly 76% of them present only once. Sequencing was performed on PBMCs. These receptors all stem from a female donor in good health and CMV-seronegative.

The CDR3 loop reads CASSPGELNTEAFF. In DNA form, the CDR3 reads TGTGCCAGCTCACCCGGAGAGCTGAACACTGAAGCTTTCTTT. V is TRBV18 and J is TRBJ1-1, with unresolved D. CDR3 length: 14 amino acids. Germline V gene sequence: CDR1 KGHSH, CDR2 LQKENI. V lost 3 bases to trimming and J lost 0 bases, with 8 bases between them.

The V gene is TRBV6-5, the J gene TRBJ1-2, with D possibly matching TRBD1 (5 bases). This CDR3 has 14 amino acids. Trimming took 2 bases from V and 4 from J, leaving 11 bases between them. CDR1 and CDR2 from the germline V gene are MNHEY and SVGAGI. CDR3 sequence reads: CASSYGQGGYGYTF. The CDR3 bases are TGTGCCAGCAGTTACGGGCAGGGCGGCTATGGCTACACCTTC.

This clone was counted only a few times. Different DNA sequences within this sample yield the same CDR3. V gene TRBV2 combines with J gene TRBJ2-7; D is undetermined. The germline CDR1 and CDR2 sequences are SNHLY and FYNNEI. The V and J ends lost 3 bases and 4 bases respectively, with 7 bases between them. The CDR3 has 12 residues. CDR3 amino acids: CASSDRGYEQYF. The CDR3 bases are TGTGCCAGCAGTGACCGCGGTTACGAGCAGTACTTC.

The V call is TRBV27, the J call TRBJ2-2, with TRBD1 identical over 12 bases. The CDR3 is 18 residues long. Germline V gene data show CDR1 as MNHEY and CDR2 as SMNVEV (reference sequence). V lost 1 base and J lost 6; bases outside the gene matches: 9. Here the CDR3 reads CASSLFGTGGIGAGELFF. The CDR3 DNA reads TGTGCCAGCAGTTTATTCGGGACAGGGGGCATAGGGGCCGGGGAGCTGTTTTTT.

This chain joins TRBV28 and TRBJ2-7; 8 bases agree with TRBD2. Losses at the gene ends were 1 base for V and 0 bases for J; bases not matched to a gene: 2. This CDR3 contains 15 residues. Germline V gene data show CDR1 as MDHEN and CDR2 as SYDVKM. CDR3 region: CASSLSGTSSYEQYF. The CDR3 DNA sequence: TGTGCCAGCAGTTTATCAGGGACTAGCTCCTACGAGCAGTACTTC.

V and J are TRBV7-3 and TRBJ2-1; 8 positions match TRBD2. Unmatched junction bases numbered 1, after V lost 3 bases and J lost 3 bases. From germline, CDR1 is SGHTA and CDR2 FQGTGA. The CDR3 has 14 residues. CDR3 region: CASSLSGGYNEQFF. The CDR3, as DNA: TGTGCCAGCAGCTTGAGCGGGGGCTACAATGAGCAGTTCTTC.

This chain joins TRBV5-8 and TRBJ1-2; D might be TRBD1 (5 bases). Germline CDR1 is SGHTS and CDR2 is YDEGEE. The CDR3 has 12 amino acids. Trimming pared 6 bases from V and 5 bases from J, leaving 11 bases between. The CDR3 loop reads CASKARTYGYTF. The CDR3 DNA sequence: TGTGCCAGCAAGGCAAGGACATATGGCTACACCTTC.

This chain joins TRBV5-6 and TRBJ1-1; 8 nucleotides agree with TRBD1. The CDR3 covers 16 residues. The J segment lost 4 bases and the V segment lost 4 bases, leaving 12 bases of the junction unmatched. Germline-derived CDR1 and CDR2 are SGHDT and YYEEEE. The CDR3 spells CASSVWTGRGITEAFF. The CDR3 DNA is TGTGCCAGCAGCGTGTGGACAGGGAGGGGGATCACTGAAGCTTTCTTT.

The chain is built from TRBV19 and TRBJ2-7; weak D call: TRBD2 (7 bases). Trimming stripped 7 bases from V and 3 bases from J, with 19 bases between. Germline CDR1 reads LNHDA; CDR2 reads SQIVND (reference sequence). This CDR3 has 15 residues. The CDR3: CASTPSRGADYEQYF. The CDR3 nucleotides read TGTGCCAGTACTCCCTCCCGGGGGGCGGACTACGAGCAGTACTTC.

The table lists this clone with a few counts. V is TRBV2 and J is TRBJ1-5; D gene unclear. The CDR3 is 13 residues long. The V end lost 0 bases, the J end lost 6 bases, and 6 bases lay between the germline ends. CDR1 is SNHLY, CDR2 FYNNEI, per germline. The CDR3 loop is CASSEAETQPQHF. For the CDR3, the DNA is TGTGCCAGCAGTGAAGCGGAGACTCAGCCCCAGCATTTT.

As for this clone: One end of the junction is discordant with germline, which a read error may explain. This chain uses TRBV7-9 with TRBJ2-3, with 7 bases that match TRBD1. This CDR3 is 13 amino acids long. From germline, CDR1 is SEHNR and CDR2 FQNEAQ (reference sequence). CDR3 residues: CSSSRDSKDTQYF. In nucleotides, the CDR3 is TGTTCCAGCAGCCGGGACAGCAAAGATACGCAGTATTTT.

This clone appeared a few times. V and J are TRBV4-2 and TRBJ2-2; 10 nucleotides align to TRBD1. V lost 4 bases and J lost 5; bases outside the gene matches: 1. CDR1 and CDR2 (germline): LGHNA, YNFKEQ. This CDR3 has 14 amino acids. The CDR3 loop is CASSLGQGTGELFF. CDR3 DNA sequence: TGTGCCAGCAGCCTGGGACAGGGGACCGGGGAGCTGTTTTTT.

CDR3 sequence reads: CASSAGTYNEQFF. CDR3 coding DNA: TGCGCCAGCAGCGCCGGGACCTACAATGAGCAGTTCTTC. The V and J genes are TRBV5-1 and TRBJ2-1; tentatively, D is TRBD2 (5 bases). Trimming stripped 4 bases from V and 2 bases from J, with 7 bases between. The CDR3 extends over 13 amino acids. Per germline, CDR1 SGHRS and CDR2 YFSETQ. Using reference TRBV5-1 and TRBJ2-1 for the parts outside the CDR3, the full variable domain is KAGVTQTPRYLIKTRGQQVTLSCSPISGHRSVSWYQQTPGQGLQFLFEYFSETQRNKGNFPGRFSGRQFSNSRSEMNVSTLELGDSALYLCASSAGTYNEQFFGPGTRLTVL.

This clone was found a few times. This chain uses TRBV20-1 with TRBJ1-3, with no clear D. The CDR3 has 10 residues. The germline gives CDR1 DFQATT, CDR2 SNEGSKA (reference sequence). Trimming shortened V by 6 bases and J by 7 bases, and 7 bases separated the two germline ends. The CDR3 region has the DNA TGCAGTGCCGGCGGGAACACCATATATTTT. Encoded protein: CSAGGNTIYF.

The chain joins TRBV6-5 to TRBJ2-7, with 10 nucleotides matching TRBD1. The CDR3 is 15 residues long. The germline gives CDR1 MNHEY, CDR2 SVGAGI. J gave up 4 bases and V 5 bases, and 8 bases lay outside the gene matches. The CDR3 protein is CASSASGQGKYEQYF. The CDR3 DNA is TGTGCCAGCAGTGCGTCGGGACAGGGGAAGTACGAGCAGTACTTC.

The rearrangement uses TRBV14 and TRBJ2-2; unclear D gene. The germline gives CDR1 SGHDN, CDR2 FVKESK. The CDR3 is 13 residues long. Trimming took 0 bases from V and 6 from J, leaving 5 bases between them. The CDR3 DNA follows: TGTGCCAGCAGCCAAGATCTGTCCGGGGAGCTGTTTTTT. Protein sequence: CASSQDLSGELFF.

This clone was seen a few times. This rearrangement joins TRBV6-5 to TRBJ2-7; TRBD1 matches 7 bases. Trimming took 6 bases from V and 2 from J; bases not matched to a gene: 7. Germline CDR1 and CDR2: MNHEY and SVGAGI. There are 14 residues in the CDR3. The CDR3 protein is CASSLQTGPYEQYF. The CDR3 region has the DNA TGTGCCAGCAGCCTTCAGACAGGGCCCTACGAGCAGTACTTC.

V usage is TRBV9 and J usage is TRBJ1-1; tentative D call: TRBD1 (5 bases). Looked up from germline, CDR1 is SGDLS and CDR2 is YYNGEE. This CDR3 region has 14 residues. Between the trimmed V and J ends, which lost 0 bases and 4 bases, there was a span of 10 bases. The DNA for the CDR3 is TGTGCCAGCAGCGTAGAAGGGGTGAGCACTGAAGCTTTCTTT. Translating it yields CASSVEGVSTEAFF.

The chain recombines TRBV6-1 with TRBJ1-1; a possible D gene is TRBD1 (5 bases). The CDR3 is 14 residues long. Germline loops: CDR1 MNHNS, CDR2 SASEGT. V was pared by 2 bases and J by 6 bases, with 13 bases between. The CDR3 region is CASSERIAGPEAFF. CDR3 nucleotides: TGTGCCAGCAGTGAACGAATAGCGGGGCCTGAAGCTTTCTTT.

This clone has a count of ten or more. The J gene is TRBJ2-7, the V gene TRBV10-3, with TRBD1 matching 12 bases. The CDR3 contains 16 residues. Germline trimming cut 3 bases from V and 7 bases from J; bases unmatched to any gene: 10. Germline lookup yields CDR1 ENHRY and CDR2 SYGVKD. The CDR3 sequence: CAISDTPGQGAAEQYF. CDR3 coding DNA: TGTGCCATCAGTGATACTCCGGGACAGGGGGCGGCGGAGCAGTACTTC.

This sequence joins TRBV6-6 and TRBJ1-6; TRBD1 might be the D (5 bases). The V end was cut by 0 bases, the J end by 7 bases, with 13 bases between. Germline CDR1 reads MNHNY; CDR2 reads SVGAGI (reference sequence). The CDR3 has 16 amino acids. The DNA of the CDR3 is TGTGCCAGCAGTTACTCCCCGGACACGTTGAATTCACCCCTCCACTTT. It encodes CASSYSPDTLNSPLHF.